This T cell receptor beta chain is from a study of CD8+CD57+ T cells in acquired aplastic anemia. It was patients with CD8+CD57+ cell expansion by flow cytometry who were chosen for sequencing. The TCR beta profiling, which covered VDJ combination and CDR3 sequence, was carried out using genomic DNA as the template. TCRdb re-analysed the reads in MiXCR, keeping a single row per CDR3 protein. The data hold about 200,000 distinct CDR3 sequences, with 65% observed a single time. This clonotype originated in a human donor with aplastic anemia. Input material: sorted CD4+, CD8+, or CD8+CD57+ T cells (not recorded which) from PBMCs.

CDR3 region: CASRAEETQYF. The CDR3 DNA is TGTGCCAGCAGAGCCGAGGAGACCCAGTACTTC. This rearrangement joins TRBV7-4 to TRBJ2-5; D remains unclear. Between the trimmed V and J ends, which lost 6 bases and 5 bases, there was a span of 7 bases. Per germline, CDR1 SGHVT and CDR2 SQSDAQ. The CDR3 is 11 residues long. The whole variable domain, remainder taken from reference TRBV7-4 and TRBJ2-5, is GAGVSQSPRYKVAKRGRDVALRCDSISGHVTLYWYRQTLGQGSEVLTYSQSDAQRDKSGRPSGRFSAERPERSVSTLKIQRTEQGDSAVYLCASRAEETQYFGPGTRLLVL.